This section outlines one TCR beta chain sequence together with its context. Germline CDR1 reads SGHAT; CDR2 reads FQDESV (reference sequence). The CDR3 covers 16 residues. V dropped 3 bases and J dropped 5; count of bases not matched to a gene: 9. This entry is derived from a study of T cells in Graves' hyperthyroidism and ophthalmopathy. TCR beta CDR3 sequences were amplified from RNA transcripts. With the HTBI primer set, the TCR CDR3 went through a first round of RT-PCR. MiXCR was run by TCRdb on the multiplex PCR reads, yielding one entry per CDR3 protein. The data show roughly 570,000 distinct CDR3 sequences, about 45% seen once.

The rearrangement joins TRBV11-1 to TRBJ2-5; TRBD2 matches at 10 bases. The sequence derives from an adult woman with Graves' disease, either hyperthyroidism or ophthalmopathy (not recorded which). Sequenced input: peripheral blood or thyroid tissue (not recorded which). The CDR3 reads CASSFSLAGDEETQYF. The CDR3 nucleotides read TGTGCCAGCAGCTTCTCGCTAGCGGGAGATGAGGAGACCCAGTACTTC. The complete variable domain, with remaining parts taken from reference TRBV11-1 and TRBJ2-5, reads EAEVAQSPRYKITEKSQAVAFWCDPISGHATLYWYRQILGQGPELLVQFQDESVVDDSQLPKDRFSAERLKGVDSTLKIQPAELGDSAMYLCASSFSLAGDEETQYFGPGTRLLVL.